The clone carrying this T cell receptor beta chain was seen a few times. Germline V gives CDR1 MNHEY, CDR2 SVGAGI. Trimming took off 7 bases at V and 6 bases at J, with 8 bases between the two ends. This CDR3 has 11 residues. The entry originates in a study of blood T cell repertoires in COVID-19. Study in general: Sources were T cells, B-cell-depleted T cells, or PBMCs; the material itself was cDNA or gDNA.

Sequencing was performed with immunoSEQ multiplex PCR; in TCRdb, only in-frame clones are kept and a portion is missing. The sample consists of roughly 89,000 clones, more than 80% of them appearing once. Sequenced material: peripheral blood. The V and J genes are TRBV6-5 and TRBJ2-3; D might be TRBD2 (5 bases). The sequence was obtained from a woman aged 80 or over with acute or convalescent COVID-19. CDR3 protein: CASTRADTQYF. In nucleotides, the CDR3 is TGTGCCAGCACGAGGGCGGATACGCAGTATTTT.